Presented here are 28 T cell receptor beta chains from one specimen sequenced in a study of control samples from healthy donors and cancer patients. TCRdb's table, derived via immunoSEQ multiplex PCR, lists solely in-frame clones and lacks some. The data hold roughly 180,000 clones, with about 91% observed a single time. Sequencing used blood. These receptors all stem from a woman aged 40 to 49 in good health.

The gene calls are TRBV5-6 and TRBJ2-2; 7 positions agree with TRBD1. CDR1 is SGHDT and CDR2 is YYEEEE in the germline V gene. The V segment lost 4 bases and the J segment 3 bases; nucleotides outside the gene matches: 12. The CDR3 is 17 amino acids. This CDR3 reads CASSRGGGAADTGELFF. CDR3 nucleotides: TGTGCCAGCAGCCGAGGGGGCGGTGCTGCTGACACCGGGGAGCTGTTTTTT.

The rearrangement links TRBV14 to TRBJ1-1; TRBD1 aligns across 8 bases. The ends lost 3 bases at V and 0 bases at J; junction bases unmatched: 9. The CDR3 length is 17 residues. Germline loops: CDR1 SGHDN, CDR2 FVKESK. The CDR3 sequence: CASSHRTGRTLNTEAFF. CDR3 sequence (DNA): TGTGCCAGCAGCCACCGGACAGGGCGAACTCTGAACACTGAAGCTTTCTTT. Full variable domain (outside the CDR3, taken from reference TRBV14 and TRBJ1-1): EAGVTQFPSHSVIEKGQTVTLRCDPISGHDNLYWYRRVMGKEIKFLLHFVKESKQDESGMPNNRFLAERTGGTYSTLKVQPAELEDSGVYFCASSHRTGRTLNTEAFFGQGTRLTVV.

This chain links TRBV4-1 with TRBJ2-1; TRBD2 aligns across 7 bases. This CDR3 comprises 13 residues. Germline V gene lookup returns CDR1 MGHRA and CDR2 YSYEKL. V shed 5 bases, J shed 8 bases, and the junction held 6 bases outside the gene matches. This CDR3 is CASSYGLVDEQFF. As DNA, the CDR3 is TGCGCCAGCAGCTATGGACTAGTCGATGAGCAGTTCTTC.

CDR3 sequence: CSASPTYVYEQYF. The CDR3 DNA follows: TGCAGTGCTAGTCCCACATATGTCTACGAGCAGTACTTC. This chain uses TRBV20-1 with TRBJ2-7; D not certain. With 3 bases removed from V and 3 bases from J, the gap between germline ends came to 12 bases. In germline, CDR1 is DFQATT, CDR2 SNEGSKA (reference sequence). The CDR3 spans 13 residues.

This clone was recorded a few times. The genes are TRBV5-1 and TRBJ2-5; 12 bases agree with TRBD2. This CDR3 is built from 16 residues. The germline V gene has CDR1 SGHRS and CDR2 YFSETQ. V shed 3 bases and J 5 bases; nucleotides not matched to a gene: 8. The CDR3 DNA is TGCGCCAGCAGCTCGAGGACTAGCGGGGTTGGGGAGACCCAGTACTTC. Its translation: CASSSRTSGVGETQYF.

The genes are TRBV2 and TRBJ1-1, with D maybe TRBD1 (5 bases). This CDR3 has 15 amino acids. V lost 7 bases to trimming and J lost 0 bases, with 15 bases between them. The V gene's germline CDR1 is SNHLY and CDR2 FYNNEI. CDR3 sequence: CASKKSTAMNTEAFF. The DNA for the CDR3 is TGTGCCAGCAAGAAATCGACAGCCATGAACACTGAAGCTTTCTTT.

The chain is built from TRBV29-1 and TRBJ1-4, with no clear D. The CDR3 length is 11 residues. Germline loops: CDR1 SQVTM, CDR2 ANQGSEA. Trimming cost V 1 base and J 16 bases, with 13 bases left between them. CDR3 amino acids: CSVEGERGKFF. In DNA, the CDR3 is TGCAGCGTTGAAGGGGAACGAGGGAAGTTTTTT. The entire variable domain, with the rest obtained from reference TRBV29-1 and TRBJ1-4, is as follows: SAVISQKPSRDICQRGTSLTIQCQVDSQVTMMFWYRQQPGQSLTLIATANQGSEATYESGFVIDKFPISRPNLTFSTLTVSNMSPEDSSIYLCSVEGERGKFFGSGTQLSVL.

The CDR3 DNA is TGTGCCAGCGGGGGACTAGCGGGGGGATCTGAGCAGTTCTTC. It specifies CASGGLAGGSEQFF. The chain combines TRBV27 with TRBJ2-1, with 15 bases fitting TRBD2. Unmatched junction bases numbered 5, after V lost 8 bases and J lost 9 bases. In germline, CDR1 is MNHEY, CDR2 SMNVEV (reference sequence). CDR3 length equals 14 residues.

Of note for this clone: The sample has other DNA sequences that encode this CDR3 too. The J gene is TRBJ1-3, the V gene TRBV7-9, with D possibly being TRBD1 (6 bases). From germline, CDR1 is SEHNR and CDR2 FQNEAQ (reference sequence). Trimming shortened V by 4 bases and J by 7 bases, and 8 bases separated the two germline ends. This CDR3 has 12 residues. The CDR3 nucleotides read TGTGCCAGCAGCTCAACAGGGAACACCATATATTTT. As protein: CASSSTGNTIYF. Variable domain in full (rest from reference TRBV7-9 and TRBJ1-3): DTGVSQNPRHKITKRGQNVTFRCDPISEHNRLYWYRQTLGQGPEFLTYFQNEAQLEKSRLLSDRFSAERPKGSFSTLEIQRTEQGDSAMYLCASSSTGNTIYFGEGSWLTVV.

V is TRBV25-1 and J is TRBJ1-2; D may be TRBD1 (5 bases). CDR3 length: 14 amino acids. Trimming took off 1 base at V and 3 bases at J, with 9 bases between the two ends. Germline V gene lookup returns CDR1 MGHDK and CDR2 SYGVNS. CDR3 nucleotides: TGTGCCAGCAGTGAATCGGAACAGGACTATGGCTACACCTTC. Amino acid sequence: CASSESEQDYGYTF.

The rearrangement uses TRBV12-3 or TRBV12-4 and TRBJ1-1; D is unresolved. Between the trimmed V and J ends, which lost 6 bases and 1 base, there was a span of 0 bases. The CDR3 totals 10 residues. CDR3 loop: CASRNTEAFF. CDR3 bases: TGTGCCAGCAGGAACACTGAAGCTTTCTTT.

V is TRBV3-1 (or the pseudogene TRBV3-2) and J is TRBJ2-5, with TRBD2 matching 14 bases. V shed 1 base and J 0 bases; nucleotides not matched to a gene: 7. Germline values: CDR1 LGHDT, CDR2 YNNKEL (reference sequence). This CDR3 contains 19 residues. CDR3 protein: CASSQGLAGGPGYQETQYF. CDR3 sequence (DNA): TGTGCCAGCAGCCAAGGACTAGCGGGGGGGCCCGGGTACCAAGAGACCCAGTACTTC.

The chain employs TRBV18 and TRBJ1-4, with TRBD1 identical over 7 bases. With 2 bases clipped from V and 4 bases from J, the junction kept 7 bases outside the gene matches. The CDR3 spans 16 residues. Germline V gives CDR1 KGHSH, CDR2 LQKENI. CDR3 sequence: CASSPSRDSLNEKLFF. CDR3 DNA: TGTGCCAGCTCACCATCCCGGGACAGTCTTAATGAAAAACTGTTTTTT. Variable domain in full (rest from reference TRBV18 and TRBJ1-4): NAGVMQNPRHLVRRRGQEARLRCSPMKGHSHVYWYRQLPEEGLKFMVYLQKENIIDESGMPKERFSAEFPKEGPSILRIQQVVRGDSAAYFCASSPSRDSLNEKLFFGSGTQLSVL.

V is TRBV27 and J is TRBJ2-3, with D perhaps matching TRBD1 (6 bases). The germline V gene has CDR1 MNHEY and CDR2 SMNVEV (reference sequence). This CDR3 has 15 residues. With 4 bases removed from V and 6 bases from J, the gap between germline ends came to 17 bases. CDR3 bases: TGTGCCAGCAGTTCCCCCGGGACAAGCTTTGATACGCAGTATTTT. Translation: CASSSPGTSFDTQYF.

CDR3 coding DNA: TGCGCCAGCAGCTTGGCCCCGACAGGGGGCCCGACTGAAGCTTTCTTT. Its translation: CASSLAPTGGPTEAFF. The chain combines TRBV5-1 with TRBJ1-1; 10 nucleotides agree with TRBD1. There are 16 residues in the CDR3. Germline V gene lookup returns CDR1 SGHRS and CDR2 YFSETQ. V shed 0 bases and J 5 bases; nucleotides not matched to a gene: 7.

The gene calls are TRBV5-6 and TRBJ1-4, with D unclear. V was shortened by 0 bases and J by 8 bases, with 14 bases between the two germline ends. Looked up from germline, CDR1 is SGHDT and CDR2 is YYEEEE. The CDR3 spans 15 residues. CDR3 in DNA: TGTGCCAGCAGCTTGGGTTCGCCAGGATGGGAAAAACTGTTTTTT. It specifies CASSLGSPGWEKLFF. Filled out from reference TRBV5-6 and TRBJ1-4, the complete variable domain reads DAGVTQSPTHLIKTRGQQVTLRCSPKSGHDTVSWYQQALGQGPQFIFQYYEEEERQRGNFPDRFSGHQFPNYSSELNVNALLLGDSALYLCASSLGSPGWEKLFFGSGTQLSVL.

The chain is built from TRBV10-1 and TRBJ1-1, with TRBD1 matching 7 bases. Germline CDR1 is WNHNN and CDR2 is SYGVQD (reference sequence). The CDR3 runs to 16 residues. After removal of 0 bases from V and 1 base from J, the junction contained 5 bases not matched to a gene. The CDR3 sequence: CASSESGGRGNTEAFF. The CDR3 bases are TGCGCCAGCAGTGAGTCAGGGGGCCGAGGGAACACTGAAGCTTTCTTT.

The gene calls are TRBV7-3 and TRBJ2-2; 10 bases map to TRBD1. CDR1 is SGHTA and CDR2 is FQGTGA in the germline V gene. This CDR3 has 16 residues. V lost 1 base and J lost 4; bases outside the gene matches: 3. This CDR3 is CASSLRQGAVTGELFF. The CDR3 DNA follows: TGTGCCAGCAGCTTAAGACAGGGGGCAGTCACCGGGGAGCTGTTTTTT. Full variable domain (missing parts from reference TRBV7-3 and TRBJ2-2): GAGVSQTPSNKVTEKGKYVELRCDPISGHTALYWYRQSLGQGPEFLIYFQGTGAADDSGLPNDRFFAVRPEGSVSTLKIQRTERGDSAVYLCASSLRQGAVTGELFFGEGSRLTVL.

The V call is TRBV10-2, the J call TRBJ2-1; D is perhaps TRBD1 or TRBD2 (7 bases each). Germline V gene data show CDR1 as WSHSY and CDR2 as SAAADI. The CDR3 runs 16 residues. Trimming removed 4 bases at V and 1 base at J, with 14 bases between. The chain's CDR3 is CASSGGGTESYNEQFF. The CDR3 DNA sequence: TGCGCCAGCAGTGGGGGGGGGACAGAATCCTACAATGAGCAGTTCTTC.

This chain joins TRBV21-1 and TRBJ1-1; the table's D call, TRBD1, has no DNA check behind it. TRBV21-1 is classified as a pseudogene. The CDR3 contains 13 residues. CDR3: CARARGCDTEAFF. The CDR3 coding sequence is TGTGCCAGGGCCAGGGGGTGTGACACTGAAGCTTTCTTT.

CDR3 loop: CASSLGAVGAGNTIYF. The CDR3 DNA is TGTGCCAGCAGCTTAGGGGCGGTAGGTGCCGGAAACACCATATATTTT. The chain combines TRBV5-6 with TRBJ1-3; D is perhaps TRBD1 (5 bases). Looked up from germline, CDR1 is SGHDT and CDR2 is YYEEEE. This CDR3 contains 16 residues. V was pared by 2 bases and J by 4 bases, with 16 bases between.

V is TRBV19 and J is TRBJ2-7; the D is unclear. V was pared by 5 bases and J by 5 bases, with 13 bases between. The CDR3 contains 13 residues. From germline, CDR1 is LNHDA and CDR2 SQIVND (reference sequence). In nucleotides, the CDR3 is TGTGCCAGTAGTTTAGCTACTTTAGACGAGCAGTACTTC. It codes for CASSLATLDEQYF.

The rearrangement joins TRBV15 to TRBJ1-6; TRBD1 is a possible D gene (6 bases). The CDR3 is made up of 19 amino acids. V was cut by 0 bases and J by 0 bases, with 15 bases left in between. Germline CDR1 and CDR2: LNHNV and YYDKDF (reference sequence). Written as DNA, the CDR3 is TGTGCCACCAGCAGAGATCTGGGGGCGTTAAGCTCCTATAATTCACCCCTCCACTTT. Translated: CATSRDLGALSSYNSPLHF.

The J gene is TRBJ2-2, the V gene TRBV11-2; 7 positions match TRBD2. The germline V gene encodes CDR1 SGHAT and CDR2 FQNNGV. V gave up 5 bases and J gave up 4 bases; unmatched junction bases: 7. The CDR3 length is 15 residues. The CDR3, as DNA: TGTGCCAGCAGCCCCAGGACTAGGGGCACCGGGGAGCTGTTTTTT. Translated: CASSPRTRGTGELFF.

This clone was found a few times. This chain uses TRBV4-1 with TRBJ2-7; D is uncertain. Germline V gene lookup returns CDR1 MGHRA and CDR2 YSYEKL. The V gene lost 0 bases and the J gene lost 3 bases, with 6 bases spanning the gap. The CDR3 loop spans 13 amino acids. The CDR3 nucleotides read TGCGCCAGCAGCCAAGAACCGATCTACGAGCAGTACTTC. Translation: CASSQEPIYEQYF.

The rearrangement joins TRBV6-5 to TRBJ2-3, with D maybe TRBD1 (6 bases). This CDR3 region has 14 residues. In germline, CDR1 is MNHEY, CDR2 SVGAGI. The V and J ends lost 6 bases and 4 bases respectively, with 14 bases between them. The CDR3 loop reads CASSPTGTSDTQYF. CDR3 sequence (DNA): TGTGCCAGCAGCCCGACCGGGACATCAGATACGCAGTATTTT.

This rearrangement joins TRBV27 to TRBJ2-7; TRBD1 is a possible D gene (5 bases). The CDR3 extends over 12 amino acids. Trimming removed 6 bases at V and 7 bases at J, with 13 bases between. Per germline, CDR1 MNHEY and CDR2 SMNVEV (reference sequence). The CDR3 DNA reads as TGTGCCAGCAGCCGACATCCAGGGGAGCAGTACTTC. Translated: CASSRHPGEQYF.

V is TRBV7-2 and J is TRBJ1-2, with D hard to call. Deletions cut 1 base from V and 5 bases from J, with 14 bases between. The germline gives CDR1 SGHTA, CDR2 FQGNSA. This CDR3 region has 15 residues. CDR3 DNA sequence: TGTGCCAGCAGCTTAGAAGATGACATTGTGTATGGCTACACCTTC. Residues: CASSLEDDIVYGYTF.